The 22 T cell receptor beta chains below all came from one sample that was sequenced in a study of T cells in Graves' hyperthyroidism and ophthalmopathy. TCR beta CDR3 regions were amplified from RNA. First-round RT-PCR with HTBI primers amplified the TCR CDR3 region. TCRdb re-derived calls from the multiplex PCR reads in MiXCR, one entry per CDR3 protein. This table has around 580,000 distinct CDR3 sequences, 16% appearing once. Sequences were obtained from blood. Receptors were obtained from a woman younger than 35 with Graves' hyperthyroidism.

This clonotype was recorded many times. The chain couples TRBV7-6 to TRBJ2-2, with D possibly matching TRBD2 (5 bases). This CDR3 contains 14 residues. Germline lookup yields CDR1 SGHVS and CDR2 FNYEAQ. V lost 6 bases to trimming and J lost 3 bases, with 11 bases between them. The CDR3 region is CASRARDDTGELFF. In nucleotides, the CDR3 is TGTGCCAGCAGAGCCCGGGATGACACCGGGGAGCTGTTTTTT.

The chain couples TRBV5-4 to TRBJ2-1; D may be TRBD2 (6 bases). CDR1 and CDR2 from the germline V gene are SGHNT and YYREEE (reference sequence). The CDR3 is made up of 13 amino acids. Deletions cut 7 bases from V and 4 bases from J, with 12 bases between. The CDR3 sequence is CASQTGGYNEQFF. The CDR3 DNA is TGTGCCAGCCAGACCGGGGGATACAATGAGCAGTTCTTC. Looking up the rest from reference TRBV5-4 and TRBJ2-1 gives the full variable domain: ETGVTQSPTHLIKTRGQQVTLRCSSQSGHNTVSWYQQALGQGPQFIFQYYREEENGRGNFPPRFSGLQFPNYSSELNVNALELDDSALYLCASQTGGYNEQFFGPGTRLTVL.

This clonotype appeared a few times. V and J are TRBV12-3 or TRBV12-4 and TRBJ2-7; D may be TRBD2 (7 bases). Trimming took off 3 bases at V and 4 bases at J, with 13 bases between the two ends. The CDR3 extends over 14 amino acids. The DNA of the CDR3 is TGTGCCAGCAGTTTCTCGGGGGGCAAGTACGAGCAGTACTTC. It translates to CASSFSGGKYEQYF.

This rearrangement joins TRBV7-2 to TRBJ1-2, with a possible D match to TRBD1 (6 bases). From germline, CDR1 is SGHTA and CDR2 FQGNSA. The CDR3 is made up of 14 amino acids. The germline V and J ends were trimmed by 5 bases and 6 bases, with 16 bases remaining between them. CDR3 nucleotide sequence: TGTGCCAGCAGCACCTACATGGGGGCGGATGGCTACACCTTC. Its protein product is CASSTYMGADGYTF.

Ten or more counts support this clonotype. This sequence joins TRBV6-2 or TRBV6-3 and TRBJ2-7; no firm D call. Germline CDR1 MNHEY, CDR2 SVGEGT. Deletions cut 5 bases from V and 5 bases from J, with 10 bases between. This CDR3 has 12 amino acids. The CDR3 loop reads CASSPHRDEQYF. In nucleotides, the CDR3 is TGTGCCAGCAGTCCACACCGGGACGAGCAGTACTTC.

This clonotype was picked up a small number of times. The chain joins TRBV30 to TRBJ1-4; no firm D call. Trimming cost V 4 bases and J 5 bases, with 20 bases left between them. Germline loops: CDR1 GTSNPN, CDR2 SVGIG (reference sequence). CDR3 length: 16 amino acids. The CDR3 loop reads CAWTQSGRPRNEKLFF. The CDR3 DNA is TGTGCCTGGACCCAAAGCGGGCGGCCGAGAAATGAAAAACTGTTTTTT.

The V call is TRBV19, the J call TRBJ1-1; weak D call: TRBD1 (5 bases). From germline, CDR1 is LNHDA and CDR2 SQIVND (reference sequence). With 6 bases removed from V and 4 bases from J, the gap between germline ends came to 15 bases. This CDR3 comprises 14 residues. DNA for the CDR3: TGTGCCAGTAGCCGTACAGGTCTCGGCACTGAAGCTTTCTTT. Protein sequence: CASSRTGLGTEAFF. The whole variable domain, remainder taken from reference TRBV19 and TRBJ1-1, is DGGITQSPKYLFRKEGQNVTLSCEQNLNHDAMYWYRQDPGQGLRLIYYSQIVNDFQKGDIAEGYSVSREKKESFPLTVTSAQKNPTAFYLCASSRTGLGTEAFFGQGTRLTVV.

This clonotype was seen many times. The rearrangement joins TRBV6-2 or TRBV6-3 to TRBJ2-7, with 7 bases that match TRBD1. The germline gives CDR1 MNHEY, CDR2 SVGEGT. There are 14 residues in the CDR3. V shed 4 bases and J 3 bases; nucleotides not matched to a gene: 6. The CDR3 region is CASSLEGGGYEQYF. In nucleotides, the CDR3 is TGTGCCAGCAGTTTGGAAGGGGGCGGCTACGAGCAGTACTTC.

Many counts were recorded for this clonotype. The chain has TRBV12-3 or TRBV12-4 and TRBJ2-3; either TRBD1 or TRBD2 may fit D (5 bases each). The V gene lost 3 bases and the J gene lost 3 bases, with 13 bases spanning the gap. The CDR3 has 15 amino acids. CDR3 DNA: TGTGCCAGCAGTTTGGGGGATTTAGTGACAGATACGCAGTATTTT. Its protein is CASSLGDLVTDTQYF.

This clonotype was seen many times. J is TRBJ2-5 and V is TRBV7-9; a weak D match, TRBD1 (5 bases). The CDR3 totals 14 residues. With 1 base removed from V and 2 bases from J, the gap between germline ends came to 8 bases. The germline gives CDR1 SEHNR, CDR2 FQNEAQ (reference sequence). DNA for the CDR3: TGTGCCAGCAGCTTAGTGGACATACAAGAGACCCAGTACTTC. Amino acids: CASSLVDIQETQYF.

Note on this clonotype: Germline is not matched at one junction end, which may reflect a read error. The chain is built from TRBV6-9 and TRBJ2-7, with no clear D. Looked up from germline, CDR1 is MNHGY and CDR2 is SVAAGI. The CDR3 loop spans 11 amino acids. The CDR3 DNA follows: TGTACCAGCAGTTCGTCCTACGAGCAGTACTTC. Its translation is CTSSSSYEQYF.

The rearrangement links TRBV7-2 to TRBJ2-5, with unresolved D. Germline assignment: CDR1 SGHTA and CDR2 FQGNSA. The germline V and J ends were trimmed by 5 bases and 4 bases, with 17 bases remaining between them. The CDR3 is 15 residues long. This CDR3 is CASSPYGQAGETQYF. The CDR3 DNA reads TGTGCCAGCAGCCCGTACGGGCAGGCAGGAGAGACCCAGTACTTC.

J is TRBJ2-7 and V is TRBV12-3 or TRBV12-4, with 14 bases fitting TRBD2. The CDR3 consists of 22 residues. The V segment lost 8 bases and the J segment 0 bases; nucleotides outside the gene matches: 24. Here the CDR3 reads CASSPRGPGGLAGARSSYEQYF. The CDR3 DNA reads TGTGCCAGCTCACCAAGGGGACCCGGGGGACTAGCGGGAGCCCGTAGCTCCTACGAGCAGTACTTC.

This clonotype was counted many times. The chain has TRBV28 and TRBJ2-5, with TRBD2 matching 15 bases. CDR1 is MDHEN, CDR2 SYDVKM, per germline. This CDR3 is 16 amino acids long. The J segment lost 3 bases and the V segment lost 4 bases, leaving 3 bases of the junction unmatched. CDR3 region: CASSSRTSGREETQYF. The CDR3 nucleotides read TGTGCCAGCAGTTCCCGGACTAGCGGGAGGGAAGAGACCCAGTACTTC.

This clonotype was picked up many times. The V and J genes are TRBV2 and TRBJ1-1, with D unresolved. The CDR3 is made up of 13 amino acids. Deletions cut 1 base from V and 3 bases from J, with 6 bases between. CDR1 SNHLY and CDR2 FYNNEI come from the germline V gene. The CDR3 sequence: CASSEVWDTEAFF. CDR3 in DNA: TGTGCCAGCAGTGAAGTCTGGGACACTGAAGCTTTCTTT.

At least ten counts were recorded for this clonotype. V gene TRBV11-2 combines with J gene TRBJ2-3; 7 nucleotides line up with TRBD2. Trimming removed 4 bases from V and 7 bases from J; junction bases left unmatched: 14. Per the germline V gene, CDR1 is SGHAT and CDR2 is FQNNGV. The CDR3 spans 16 residues. The CDR3 DNA is TGTGCCAGCAGCTCACCGGGAGGAGGGATGGGAAATACGCAGTATTTT. This codes for CASSSPGGGMGNTQYF.

This chain connects TRBV19 to TRBJ1-1; no reliable D call. V was clipped by 4 bases and J by 7 bases, with 10 bases between them. Per the germline V gene, CDR1 is LNHDA and CDR2 is SQIVND (reference sequence). The CDR3 sequence is 12 residues long. The CDR3 is CASSKRGGEAFF. In DNA, the CDR3 is TGTGCCAGTAGTAAGCGTGGCGGTGAAGCTTTCTTT.

This clonotype was seen many times. The V and J genes are TRBV28 and TRBJ2-5, with D perhaps matching TRBD2 (7 bases). Germline CDR1 and CDR2: MDHEN and SYDVKM. This CDR3 is built from 16 residues. V lost 6 bases, J lost 0 bases, and 17 bases lay in between. CDR3 DNA: TGTGCCAGCAGGACAGGTCTAGCGGACGACCAAGAGACCCAGTACTTC. As protein: CASRTGLADDQETQYF.

This clonotype came up a few times. The gene calls are TRBV19 and TRBJ2-5, with TRBD2 matching 8 bases. Trimming took 3 bases from V and 1 from J; bases not matched to a gene: 4. Germline values: CDR1 LNHDA, CDR2 SQIVND (reference sequence). This CDR3 contains 15 residues. CDR3 region: CASSIGGTSQETQYF. DNA of the CDR3: TGTGCCAGTAGTATTGGGGGGACTAGCCAAGAGACCCAGTACTTC. Filled out from reference TRBV19 and TRBJ2-5, the complete variable domain reads DGGITQSPKYLFRKEGQNVTLSCEQNLNHDAMYWYRQDPGQGLRLIYYSQIVNDFQKGDIAEGYSVSREKKESFPLTVTSAQKNPTAFYLCASSIGGTSQETQYFGPGTRLLVL.

In its sample, this clonotype was seen once. The chain recombines TRBV7-2 with TRBJ2-5; maybe TRBD1 (6 bases). The CDR3 runs 15 residues. V was pared by 4 bases and J by 0 bases, with 12 bases between. The germline V gene encodes CDR1 SGHTA and CDR2 FQGNSA. The CDR3 sequence: CASSSRTDYQETQYF. The DNA for the CDR3 is TGTGCCAGCAGCTCCCGGACAGACTACCAAGAGACCCAGTACTTC.

The V call is TRBV10-3, the J call TRBJ1-6; D is perhaps TRBD1 (5 bases). Between the trimmed V and J ends, which lost 6 bases and 8 bases, there was a span of 11 bases. The germline V gene encodes CDR1 ENHRY and CDR2 SYGVKD. This CDR3 spans 13 amino acids. The CDR3 region has the DNA TGTGCCATCAGGGGGACTAAAGATTCACCCCTCCACTTT. Amino acids: CAIRGTKDSPLHF.

In its sample, this clonotype was seen many times. The chain recombines TRBV7-2 with TRBJ2-5; 9 bases map to TRBD1. The CDR3 totals 15 residues. In germline, CDR1 is SGHTA, CDR2 FQGNSA. The V gene end was trimmed by 0 bases and the J gene end by 4 bases; junction bases not matched to a gene: 3. The CDR3 reads CASSLADRGGETQYF. CDR3 coding DNA: TGTGCCAGCAGCTTAGCGGACAGGGGAGGAGAGACCCAGTACTTC.